This T cell receptor (beta chain) was identified in a study of blood T cell repertoires in COVID-19. Profiled with immunoSEQ multiplex PCR; TCRdb holds only in-frame clones, not every one. The profile covers roughly 350,000 clones, with around 90% appearing a single time and under 3.5% taken by the ten largest. The source is a young woman who had recovered from COVID-19. Specimen: peripheral blood.

The CDR3 is CSASLGTPEMNTEAFF. DNA of the CDR3: TGCAGTGCTAGTTTGGGGACACCCGAAATGAACACTGAAGCTTTCTTT. This chain connects TRBV20-1 to TRBJ1-1, with D perhaps TRBD1 (6 bases). V was shortened by 3 bases and J by 0 bases, with 17 bases between the two germline ends. The germline gives CDR1 DFQATT, CDR2 SNEGSKA (reference sequence). The CDR3 loop spans 16 amino acids.